This TCR beta chain was profiled in a study of graft-versus-host responses after intestinal transplantation. Sequenced by immunoSEQ multiplex PCR; TCRdb stores in-frame clones only, minus some. The sample holds nearly 110,000 clones, about 87% seen once. Only one count was recorded for this clone. Its antigen is unidentified. This CDR3 region has 15 residues. Germline V gene data show CDR1 as SGHAT and CDR2 as FQNNGV. V shed 2 bases and J 8 bases; nucleotides not matched to a gene: 8. The sample was unstimulated CD4+ T cells sorted from spleen or lymph node cells, taken before transplant. The rearrangement uses TRBV11-2 and TRBJ1-4, with 7 bases aligning to TRBD1. This TCR derives from a human donor who was the organ donor for an intestinal transplant. The CDR3 here is CASSLYQGVGEKLFF. CDR3 in DNA: TGTGCCAGCAGCTTATATCAGGGGGTGGGGGAAAAACTGTTTTTT.